This record looks at one T cell receptor beta chain sequence and its context. Its antigen is currently unknown. This entry is derived from a study of shared clonotypes between healthy human individuals. Study background: Per donor, three plates held CD4 naive cells, three held CD4 memory, two held CD8 naive and one held CD8 memory.

Terminally differentiated effector memory CD45RA+ cells were left out of the naive CD8 fraction, which was CD45RO-negative and positively selected for CCR7. Study-wide results and limits: Clonotypes shared by all four donors outscored non-shared clonotypes in generation probability.

The method was immunoSEQ multiplex PCR; TCRdb's version includes in-frame clones alone and lacks a portion of them. The sample shows about 2 million clones, about 95% of them seen only once. Germline CDR1 reads SGDLS; CDR2 reads YYNGEE. The J segment lost 4 bases and the V segment lost 0 bases, leaving 6 bases of the junction unmatched. The CDR3 has 16 amino acids. This TCR came from a man between 18 and 35 years old in good health. Sequenced input: naive CD8+ T cells sorted from blood. This rearrangement joins TRBV9 to TRBJ2-3; TRBD2 matches at 9 bases. CDR3 DNA sequence: TGTGCCAGCAGCGTAGTTGCGGGGGGGCCTGCAGATACGCAGTATTTT. It translates to CASSVVAGGPADTQYF.